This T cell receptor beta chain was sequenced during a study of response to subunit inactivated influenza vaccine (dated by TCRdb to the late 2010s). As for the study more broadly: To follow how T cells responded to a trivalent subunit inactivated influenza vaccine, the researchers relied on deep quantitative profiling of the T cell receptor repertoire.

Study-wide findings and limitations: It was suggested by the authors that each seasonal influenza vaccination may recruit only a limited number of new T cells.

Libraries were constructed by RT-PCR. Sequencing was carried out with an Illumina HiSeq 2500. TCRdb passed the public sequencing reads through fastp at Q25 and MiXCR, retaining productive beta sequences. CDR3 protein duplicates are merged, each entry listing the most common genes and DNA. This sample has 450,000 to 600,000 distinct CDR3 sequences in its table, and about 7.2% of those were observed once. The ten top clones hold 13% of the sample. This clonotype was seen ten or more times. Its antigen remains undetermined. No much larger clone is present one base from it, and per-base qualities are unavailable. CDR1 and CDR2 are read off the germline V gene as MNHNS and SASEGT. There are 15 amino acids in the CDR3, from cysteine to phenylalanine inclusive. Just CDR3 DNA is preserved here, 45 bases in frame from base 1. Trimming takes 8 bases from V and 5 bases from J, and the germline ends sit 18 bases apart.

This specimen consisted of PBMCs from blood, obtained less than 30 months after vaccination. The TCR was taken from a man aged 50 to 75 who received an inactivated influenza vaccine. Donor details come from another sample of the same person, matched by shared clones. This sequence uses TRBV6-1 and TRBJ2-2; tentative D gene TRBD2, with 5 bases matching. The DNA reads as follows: TGTGCCAGCCGCCCCGACCATTCGGGGACCGGGGAGCTGTTTTTT. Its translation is CASRPDHSGTGELFF.